These T cell receptor beta chains were read from a single sample in a study of spatial heterogeneity in lung cancer. In TCRdb, the 5' RACE reads were re-called with MiXCR into one record per CDR3 protein. The data hold under 150,000 distinct CDR3 sequences, with 10% to 15% observed a single time. Sequenced here: PBMCs, sampled at follow-up. The receptors derive from a male donor with early-stage non-small cell lung cancer. Each CDR3 is given with its conserved first and last residue.

v_call cdr3_aa
TRBV29-1 CSVDTSGDTQYF
TRBV20-1 CSASQGSGNTIYF
TRBV6-5 CASSYSISGRQETQYF
TRBV18 CASSRDANEKLFF
TRBV12-5 CASGLPGTDTQYF
TRBV6-5 CASSYAIRSRVTQYF
TRBV7-9 CASSPPGYGANVLTF
TRBV20-1 CSATDPRGRDEKLFF
TRBV6-6 CASKRVQGDTEAFF
TRBV28 CASRWTGEYNEQFF
TRBV12-3/TRBV12-4 CASSLLSSSYNEQFF
TRBV5-1 CASRPGGAKSGELFF
TRBV6-1 CASKAGTNSPLHF
TRBV20-1 CSARGQYGTDTQYF
TRBV3-1 CASSQGLELGYGYTF
TRBV5-1 CASSSPEGYEQYF
TRBV7-2 CASSLALTGAETQYF
TRBV29-1 CSVEDYRAGYTF
TRBV7-2 CASSWGGTSTDTQYF
TRBV4-3 CARGLAGTDGDTQYF
TRBV12-3/TRBV12-4 CASSPTLSNEKLFF
TRBV12-3/TRBV12-4 CASTVNWGLPQETQYF
TRBV6-6 CASSDGGSTDTQYF
TRBV7-6 CASSLGSGTAYEQYF
TRBV25-1 CASSLANTQYF
TRBV6-2/TRBV6-3 CASRGSLRRMNTEAFF
TRBV28 CASSRPLIWRNTEAFF
TRBV11-2 CASSPYRGIQPRDTQYF
TRBV12-3/TRBV12-4 CASSLAPNTEAFF
TRBV20-1 CSALGSGASYEQYF
TRBV10-3 CATSEEGGSYEQYF
TRBV10-3 CAIRPPTGLSTDTQYF
TRBV23-1 CASSHPSSRGSTDTQYF
TRBV5-6 CASSVGSVGPYNSPLHF
TRBV7-6 CASSPGTMNTGELFF
TRBV7-2 CASSLDGGPARHF
TRBV5-1 CASSYREPNTEAFF
TRBV4-3 CASSQDGSGGTQFF
TRBV9 CASTEGQGPSPLHF
TRBV12-3/TRBV12-4 CASRLTWSIVRSVNTEAFF
TRBV10-2 CASTSGVAGGPGEQFF
TRBV25-1 CASSEYDGYTF
TRBV7-9 CASSFGDSGNQPQHF
TRBV9 CASSVGGGSTGELFF
TRBV3-1 CASSQAAGADTQYF
TRBV7-2 CASSLATGSTGELFF
TRBV12-3/TRBV12-4 CASTWDSPNTEAFF
TRBV7-9 CASIQGGQGTDTQYF
TRBV6-5 CASSHNRDRGIAGELFF
TRBV12-5 CASGSTGSYQPQHF
TRBV25-1 CASSRERTFSYEQYF
TRBV18 CASSPRGWEQYF
TRBV3-1 CASSQDWQTDTQYF